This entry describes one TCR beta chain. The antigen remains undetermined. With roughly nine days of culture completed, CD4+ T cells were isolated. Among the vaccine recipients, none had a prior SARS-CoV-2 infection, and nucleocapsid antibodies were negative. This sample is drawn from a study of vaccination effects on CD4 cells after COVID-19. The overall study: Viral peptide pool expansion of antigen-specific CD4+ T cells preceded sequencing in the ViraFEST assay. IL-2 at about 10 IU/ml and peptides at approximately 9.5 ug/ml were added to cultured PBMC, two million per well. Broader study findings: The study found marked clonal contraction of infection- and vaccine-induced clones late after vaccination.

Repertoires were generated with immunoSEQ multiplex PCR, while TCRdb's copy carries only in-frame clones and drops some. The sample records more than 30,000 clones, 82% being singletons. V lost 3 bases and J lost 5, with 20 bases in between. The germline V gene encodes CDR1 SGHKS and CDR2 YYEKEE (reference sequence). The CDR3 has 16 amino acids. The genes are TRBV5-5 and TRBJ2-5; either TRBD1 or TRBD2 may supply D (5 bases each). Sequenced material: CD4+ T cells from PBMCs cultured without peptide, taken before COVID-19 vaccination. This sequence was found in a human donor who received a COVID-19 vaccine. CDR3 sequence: CASSSFSQGGGETQYF. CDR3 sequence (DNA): TGTGCCAGCAGCTCTTTCTCGCAGGGCGGCGGGGAGACCCAGTACTTC.